Each of the 27 T cell receptor beta chains below was sequenced from the same sample in a study of post-analysis software for immune sequencing data. General study points: TRBV segments more frequent in patients than in controls numbered about 5 and included TRBV5-6, TRBV5-1 and TRBV20-1.

Antigens for these TCRs are unknown. cDNA libraries of TCR beta carried unique molecular identifiers. TCRdb fed the PCR reads into MiXCR, producing one record per CDR3 protein. The table shows roughly 540,000 distinct CDR3 sequences, with approximately 34% occurring only once. Specimen: blood. These receptors were collected from a girl aged 2-17 years with multiple sclerosis.

The chain joins TRBV5-1 to TRBJ2-3; 16 positions match TRBD2. Germline-derived CDR1 and CDR2 are SGHRS and YFSETQ. V lost 5 bases and J lost 0; bases outside the gene matches: 3. CDR3 size: 17 residues. The CDR3 region is CASSTGLAGGSTDTQYF. CDR3 DNA sequence: TGCGCCAGCAGTACGGGACTAGCGGGGGGGAGCACAGATACGCAGTATTTT.

The chain couples TRBV15 to TRBJ2-5, with TRBD1 as a possible D gene (5 bases). The J call may be in error: the DNA end matches TRBJ2-7 better. CDR1 is LNHNV, CDR2 YYDKDF, per germline (reference sequence). This CDR3 is built from 14 residues. As DNA, the CDR3 is TGTGCCACCAGCCCCCACAGGCAGGGCCACGAGCAGTACTTC. It encodes CATSPHRQGHEQYF.

V usage is TRBV29-1 and J usage is TRBJ2-1; unclear D gene. This CDR3 spans 15 amino acids. Between the trimmed V and J ends, which lost 0 bases and 8 bases, there was a span of 17 bases. The germline gives CDR1 SQVTM, CDR2 ANQGSEA. CDR3 DNA: TGCAGCGTTGAAGATGGGGAAGGCCCTGTCGATGAGCAGTTCTTC. Translation: CSVEDGEGPVDEQFF.

This clonotype has more than one count but fewer than ten. The chain uses TRBV7-9 and TRBJ1-2; maybe TRBD1 (5 bases). The germline V gene has CDR1 SEHNR and CDR2 FQNEAQ (reference sequence). Trimming left V 5 bases short and J 1 base short, with 8 bases between. CDR3 length equals 13 residues. CDR3 sequence: CASSEGVNYGYTF. The CDR3 DNA is TGTGCCAGCAGCGAAGGGGTTAACTATGGCTACACCTTC.

The chain employs TRBV28 and TRBJ2-7; TRBD1 matches at 9 bases. The CDR3 is 14 residues long. CDR1 and CDR2 from the germline V gene are MDHEN and SYDVKM. Losses at the gene ends were 5 bases for V and 1 base for J; bases not matched to a gene: 3. DNA for the CDR3: TGTGCCAGCAGTACAGGGGGCGCGTCCTACGAGCAGTACTTC. This translates into CASSTGGASYEQYF.

Only a few counts were recorded for this clonotype. The V and J genes are TRBV5-1 and TRBJ2-7; the D gene is possibly TRBD2 (5 bases). Deletions cut 7 bases from V and 0 bases from J, with 8 bases between. Germline CDR1 and CDR2: SGHRS and YFSETQ. CDR3 length equals 12 residues. Here the CDR3 reads CASGESSYEQYF. DNA for the CDR3: TGCGCCAGCGGGGAGAGCTCCTACGAGCAGTACTTC.

The rearrangement links TRBV9 to TRBJ2-3; a weak D match, TRBD1 (6 bases). In germline, CDR1 is SGDLS, CDR2 YYNGEE. Trimming pared 1 base from V and 4 bases from J, leaving 10 bases between. The CDR3 contains 14 residues. The CDR3 spells CASSVLQGSDTQYF. In DNA form, the CDR3 reads TGTGCCAGCAGCGTATTACAGGGCTCAGATACGCAGTATTTT.

This clonotype appeared a few times. The rearrangement links TRBV5-1 to TRBJ2-3; D ambiguous. Trimming took off 5 bases at V and 2 bases at J, with 9 bases between the two ends. The V gene's germline CDR1 is SGHRS and CDR2 YFSETQ. The CDR3 has 13 residues. This CDR3 reads CASSVGHTDTQYF. The CDR3 bases are TGCGCCAGCAGTGTAGGGCACACAGATACGCAGTATTTT.

This clonotype turned up a few times. This chain joins TRBV2 and TRBJ2-3; no clear D. This CDR3 comprises 15 residues. CDR1 and CDR2 from the germline V gene are SNHLY and FYNNEI. Between the trimmed V and J ends, which lost 11 bases and 0 bases, there was a span of 18 bases. CDR3 in DNA: TGTGCCGGAGCCCCGGGCCCCGATAGCACAGATACGCAGTATTTT. Its protein is CAGAPGPDSTDTQYF.

As regards this clonotype: The junction differs from germline at one of its ends, possibly a read error. The J gene is TRBJ2-7, the V gene TRBV7-3; maybe TRBD1 (5 bases). Germline lookup yields CDR1 SGHTA and CDR2 FQGTGA. The CDR3 has 13 residues. Here the CDR3 DNA reads TGTGCCAGCGGCTTCATAGGGGCCTACGAGCAGTACTTC. This gives the protein CASGFIGAYEQYF. The full variable domain, rest sourced from reference TRBV7-3 and TRBJ2-7, is GAGVSQTPSNKVTEKGKYVELRCDPISGHTALYWYRQSLGQGPEFLIYFQGTGAADDSGLPNDRFFAVRPEGSVSTLKIQRTERGDSAVYLCASGFIGAYEQYFGPGTRLTVT.

This chain joins TRBV11-2 and TRBJ1-2; 8 nucleotides align to TRBD1. Per the germline V gene, CDR1 is SGHAT and CDR2 is FQNNGV. J was trimmed by 10 bases and V by 5 bases; bases with no gene match: 15. The CDR3 runs to 15 residues. This CDR3 is CASSLGGQGTNDYTF. The CDR3 region has the DNA TGTGCCAGCAGCCTCGGAGGACAGGGTACCAATGACTACACCTTC. The full variable domain, its missing parts supplied by reference TRBV11-2 and TRBJ1-2, is EAGVAQSPRYKIIEKRQSVAFWCNPISGHATLYWYQQILGQGPKLLIQFQNNGVVDDSQLPKDRFSAERLKGVDSTLKIQPAKLEDSAVYLCASSLGGQGTNDYTFGSGTRLTVV.

The J gene is TRBJ1-2, the V gene TRBV5-1, with TRBD1 identical over 7 bases. The CDR3 runs 16 residues. Germline CDR1 reads SGHRS; CDR2 reads YFSETQ. V was clipped by 0 bases and J by 0 bases; unmatched bases: 5. CDR3 sequence: CASSLAGTATNYGYTF. The CDR3 DNA sequence: TGCGCCAGCAGCTTGGCCGGGACAGCTACTAACTATGGCTACACCTTC.

Only a few counts were recorded for this clonotype. The V call is TRBV10-3, the J call TRBJ2-1; D perhaps matches TRBD2 (7 bases). The CDR3 runs 16 residues. Germline CDR1 reads ENHRY; CDR2 reads SYGVKD. Trimming took off 4 bases at V and 4 bases at J, with 17 bases between the two ends. CDR3 sequence reads: CAISAPLAGAYNEQFF. The CDR3, as DNA: TGTGCCATCAGTGCACCCCTCGCGGGGGCTTACAATGAGCAGTTCTTC.

The CDR3 DNA is TGCAGCGCTCCGAGTTACAGGGGCAATGAGCAGTACTTC. It translates to CSAPSYRGNEQYF. The J gene is TRBJ2-5, the V gene TRBV29-1; 7 bases map to TRBD1. CDR1 and CDR2 from the germline V gene are SQVTM and ANQGSEA. The CDR3 totals 13 residues. V lost 7 bases, J lost 11 bases, and 16 bases stayed unmatched. Using reference TRBV29-1 and TRBJ2-5 for the parts outside the CDR3, the full variable domain is SAVISQKPSRDICQRGTSLTIQCQVDSQVTMMFWYRQQPGQSLTLIATANQGSEATYESGFVIDKFPISRPNLTFSTLTVSNMSPEDSSIYLCSAPSYRGNEQYFGPGTRLLVL.

Note on this clonotype: A junction end diverges from the germline sequence, so it may reflect a read error. V gene TRBV10-3 combines with J gene TRBJ2-1; possibly TRBD2 for D (5 bases). This CDR3 spans 12 amino acids. The V gene's germline CDR1 is ENHRY and CDR2 SYGVKD. CDR3 region: CAISGESNERFF. The CDR3 DNA sequence: TGTGCCATCAGTGGGGAGAGCAATGAGCGGTTCTTC.

The chain uses TRBV19 and TRBJ2-5; 7 nucleotides align to TRBD1. The J call could be wrong; TRBJ2-7 is a better fit for the DNA end. Germline CDR1 LNHDA, CDR2 SQIVND (reference sequence). This CDR3 region has 15 residues. DNA of the CDR3: TGTGCCAGTAGTATGGTTTGGACAGGTGGCTACGAGCAGTACTTC. It is translated as CASSMVWTGGYEQYF.

The chain links TRBV20-1 to TRBJ1-2, with D possibly being TRBD1 (5 bases). The CDR3 runs to 14 residues. Trimming left V 0 bases short and J 4 bases short, with 12 bases between. Germline CDR1 reads DFQATT; CDR2 reads SNEGSKA (reference sequence). The CDR3 reads CSARDPGGSYGYTF. Here the CDR3 DNA reads TGCAGTGCTAGAGATCCGGGGGGTAGCTATGGCTACACCTTC.

The chain links TRBV6-5 to TRBJ1-1; possible D gene TRBD1, 5 bases. The CDR3 spans 16 residues. Germline assignment: CDR1 MNHEY and CDR2 SVGAGI. V was shortened by 4 bases and J by 0 bases, with 15 bases between the two germline ends. CDR3 amino acids: CASSWTRVGLNTEAFF. Written as DNA, the CDR3 is TGTGCCAGCAGTTGGACCAGGGTTGGGTTGAACACTGAAGCTTTCTTT.

V and J are TRBV4-1 and TRBJ2-7; 9 bases map to TRBD1. The germline V gene encodes CDR1 MGHRA and CDR2 YSYEKL. CDR3 length: 15 amino acids. The trim removed 4 bases at V and 7 bases at J, leaving 11 bases unmatched. This CDR3 reads CASSPSRTGVNEQYF. The CDR3 DNA is TGCGCCAGCAGCCCCTCCCGGACAGGGGTCAATGAGCAGTACTTC.

For this clonotype: The conserved phenylalanine or tryptophan normally closing the CDR3 is absent here, so this likely arose from a read error. This rearrangement joins TRBV5-5 to TRBJ2-5, with D perhaps matching TRBD1 (5 bases). The CDR3 runs 14 residues. Germline CDR1 is SGHKS and CDR2 is YYEKEE (reference sequence). Trimming shortened V by 4 bases and J by 1 base, and 11 bases separated the two germline ends. CDR3 region: CASSLPRAQETQYS. The CDR3 nucleotides read TGTGCCAGCAGCCTGCCCAGGGCCCAAGAGACCCAGTACTCC.

CDR3 nucleotides: TGCGCCAGCAGCCTACAACCGGGACAGTTCTCCTACGAGCAGTACTTC. Translation gives CASSLQPGQFSYEQYF. This chain connects TRBV5-1 to TRBJ2-7; 7 bases are a match to TRBD1. The CDR3 loop spans 16 amino acids. The V gene's germline CDR1 is SGHRS and CDR2 YFSETQ. Losses at the gene ends were 4 bases for V and 0 bases for J; bases not matched to a gene: 10.

The genes are TRBV7-2 and TRBJ1-2; D is undetermined. Deletions cut 5 bases from V and 7 bases from J, with 8 bases between. The CDR3 consists of 11 residues. Germline V lookup: CDR1 SGHTA, CDR2 FQGNSA. In DNA, the CDR3 is TGTGCCAGCAGCCCCCTCGCTGGCTACACCTTC. It yields the protein CASSPLAGYTF.

A few counts support this clonotype. The chain has TRBV15 and TRBJ2-1; 8 bases are shared with TRBD1. Germline lookup yields CDR1 LNHNV and CDR2 YYDKDF (reference sequence). The V gene end was trimmed by 9 bases and the J gene end by 2 bases; junction bases not matched to a gene: 9. This CDR3 has 15 amino acids. CDR3 DNA sequence: TGTGCCACGGGCCAGGGGGCTAGAACCTACAATGAGCAGTTCTTC. This translates into CATGQGARTYNEQFF.

The J gene is TRBJ2-2, the V gene TRBV10-3, with D unclear. Trimming pared 3 bases from V and 5 bases from J, leaving 10 bases between. There are 14 residues in the CDR3. In germline, CDR1 is ENHRY, CDR2 SYGVKD. The CDR3 DNA is TGTGCCATCAGTGAAATTCAGCTTACCGGGGAGCTGTTTTTT. Translating gives CAISEIQLTGELFF.

The chain recombines TRBV9 with TRBJ1-5; perhaps TRBD1 as D (5 bases). Germline assignment: CDR1 SGDLS and CDR2 YYNGEE. This CDR3 is 14 amino acids long. The V and J ends lost 0 bases and 7 bases respectively, with 11 bases between them. This CDR3 reads CASSVGQGPQPQHF. The CDR3 nucleotides read TGTGCCAGCAGCGTAGGGCAGGGTCCGCAGCCCCAGCATTTT.

The chain couples TRBV9 to TRBJ1-2; no firm D call. With the DNA end fitting TRBJ2-5 better, the J assignment may be wrong. CDR1 and CDR2 from the germline V gene are SGDLS and YYNGEE. This CDR3 contains 15 residues. The CDR3 region is CASSPYGQIGETQYF. The CDR3 DNA reads as TGTGCCAGCAGCCCCTATGGGCAAATCGGAGAGACCCAGTACTTC.

This clonotype appeared a few times. The V call is TRBV4-2, the J call TRBJ2-2; 11 bases line up with TRBD2. With 4 bases clipped from V and 3 bases from J, the junction kept 1 base outside the gene matches. The CDR3 length is 15 residues. CDR1 LGHNA and CDR2 YNFKEQ come from the germline V gene. The CDR3 loop reads CASSPLAGDTGELFF. CDR3 in DNA: TGTGCCAGCAGCCCACTAGCGGGGGACACCGGGGAGCTGTTTTTT.